The next 9 T cell receptor beta chains were all read from a single sample in a study of T cell responses to AZD1222 COVID-19 vaccine (dated by TCRdb to 2020 to 2023). The time point tag for this specimen amounts to: baseline before first vaccination. Library preparation used the immunoSEQ multiplex PCR assay. The table comes from immuneACCESS by way of TCRdb, which keeps in-frame sequences with V and J called. Part of the clones is missing from these tables; in studies checked, under half for an unresolved V gene and the rest for unknown reasons. A total of roughly 150,000 clones appear in this sample, 85% to 95% of them only once. The ten largest clones add up to approximately 1.5% of the sample. The starting material was peripheral blood, obtained on day 0 of AZD1222 vaccination. The source is an adult in good health.

The chain carries TRBV12-5 and TRBJ1-1; perhaps TRBD1 as D (6 bases). This CDR3 has 14 amino acids. Trimming removed 3 bases from V and 3 bases from J, with 11 bases in between. The V gene's germline CDR1 is LGHNT and CDR2 FRNRAP. The CDR3 bases are TGTGCTAGTGGTTTTGGGGGCCTGGACACTGAAGCTTTCTTT. Translated: CASGFGGLDTEAFF.

The table lists this clone with a count of one. The V and J genes are TRBV19 and TRBJ1-1; unclear D gene. Germline CDR1 and CDR2: LNHDA and SQIVND (reference sequence). V lost 3 bases, J lost 1 base, and 6 bases lay in between. There are 13 residues in the CDR3. CDR3 bases: TGTGCCAGTAGTATGGGTCAGAACACTGAAGCTTTCTTT. It yields the protein CASSMGQNTEAFF. Together with reference TRBV19 and TRBJ1-1, the CDR3 gives the full variable domain: DGGITQSPKYLFRKEGQNVTLSCEQNLNHDAMYWYRQDPGQGLRLIYYSQIVNDFQKGDIAEGYSVSREKKESFPLTVTSAQKNPTAFYLCASSMGQNTEAFFGQGTRLTVV.

A single count supports this clone. The J gene is TRBJ2-7, the V gene TRBV7-8; D is possibly TRBD1 (6 bases). The CDR3 consists of 15 residues. Germline values: CDR1 SGHVS, CDR2 FQNEAQ. Trimming took 5 bases from V and 0 from J, leaving 14 bases between them. In DNA form, the CDR3 reads TGTGCCAGCAGCCCAGGGGTTCTTAGCTCCTACGAGCAGTACTTC. Translation: CASSPGVLSSYEQYF.

The chain is built from TRBV6-5 and TRBJ2-5; D is unresolved. There are 14 residues in the CDR3. Germline V gene sequence: CDR1 MNHEY, CDR2 SVGAGI. The V end was cut by 2 bases, the J end by 5 bases, with 12 bases between. CDR3 bases: TGTGCCAGCAGTTACAGGGCCCAATGGGAGACCCAGTACTTC. It yields the protein CASSYRAQWETQYF.

The rearrangement uses TRBV4-2 and TRBJ1-2, with TRBD1 as a possible D gene (5 bases). The CDR3 sequence is 14 residues long. Trimming took off 4 bases at V and 3 bases at J, with 12 bases between the two ends. CDR1 is LGHNA, CDR2 YNFKEQ, per germline. This CDR3 is CASSPPGGDYGYTF. The CDR3 nucleotides are TGTGCCAGCAGCCCCCCCGGAGGGGACTATGGCTACACCTTC.

This clone was counted a single time. This chain uses TRBV5-6 with TRBJ2-7, with TRBD1 matching 12 bases. The CDR3 has 15 amino acids. Germline CDR1 and CDR2: SGHDT and YYEEEE. The V and J ends lost 4 bases and 6 bases, in that order; junction bases with no gene match: 8. The CDR3 loop is CASSATGQGAGEQYF. The CDR3 region has the DNA TGTGCCAGCAGCGCGACGGGACAGGGGGCTGGCGAGCAGTACTTC. The full variable domain, in which reference TRBV5-6 and TRBJ2-7 provide the parts outside the CDR3, is DAGVTQSPTHLIKTRGQQVTLRCSPKSGHDTVSWYQQALGQGPQFIFQYYEEEERQRGNFPDRFSGHQFPNYSSELNVNALLLGDSALYLCASSATGQGAGEQYFGPGTRLTVT.

V is TRBV19 and J is TRBJ1-6, with D tentatively TRBD1 (5 bases). This CDR3 comprises 15 residues. Germline CDR1 LNHDA, CDR2 SQIVND (reference sequence). V was pared by 3 bases and J by 10 bases, with 16 bases between. Written as DNA, the CDR3 is TGTGCCAGTAGTATGCTAACAGGTAGCATCTCACCCCTCCACTTT. Amino acids: CASSMLTGSISPLHF.

This chain connects TRBV27 to TRBJ1-5; no firm D call. The CDR3 is made up of 15 amino acids. Trimming removed 2 bases at V and 3 bases at J, with 11 bases between. Germline CDR1 MNHEY, CDR2 SMNVEV (reference sequence). The CDR3 is CASSLAPGINQPQHF. The CDR3 DNA is TGTGCCAGCAGTTTAGCCCCTGGAATCAATCAGCCCCAGCATTTT.

V usage is TRBV11-3 and J usage is TRBJ2-3; 9 bases agree with TRBD2. With V trimmed by 5 bases and J by 8 bases, 5 bases remained unmatched. The V gene's germline CDR1 is SGHNT and CDR2 YENEEA. This CDR3 is 13 amino acids long. The CDR3 coding sequence is TGTGCCAGCAGCCAGACTAGCGGAAGTACGCAGTATTTT. Protein product: CASSQTSGSTQYF.